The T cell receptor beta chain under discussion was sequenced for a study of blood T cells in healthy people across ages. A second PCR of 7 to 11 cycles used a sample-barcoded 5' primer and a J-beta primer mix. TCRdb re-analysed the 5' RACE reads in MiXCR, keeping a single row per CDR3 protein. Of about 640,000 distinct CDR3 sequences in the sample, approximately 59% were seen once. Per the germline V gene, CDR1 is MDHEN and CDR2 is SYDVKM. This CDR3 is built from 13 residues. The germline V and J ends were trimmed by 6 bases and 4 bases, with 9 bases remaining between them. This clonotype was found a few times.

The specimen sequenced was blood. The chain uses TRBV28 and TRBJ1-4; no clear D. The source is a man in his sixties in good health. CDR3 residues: CASRAALNEKLFF. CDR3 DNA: TGTGCCAGCAGGGCGGCCCTTAATGAAAAACTGTTTTTT.